Below are 7 T cell receptor beta chains sequenced from a single sample in a study of T cells in Graves' hyperthyroidism and ophthalmopathy. TCR beta CDR3 regions were amplified from RNA. Researchers ran a first-round RT-PCR on the TCR CDR3 using the HTBI primer set. TCRdb independently ran MiXCR on the multiplex PCR reads; one entry per CDR3 protein. The sample lists approximately 380,000 distinct CDR3 sequences, about 18% occurring once. The specimen was blood. Receptors were obtained from a woman in her late teens or twenties with Graves' hyperthyroidism.

This clonotype was seen many times. The chain employs TRBV9 and TRBJ1-2; the match to TRBD1 covers 7 bases. The CDR3 is 15 residues long. The germline gives CDR1 SGDLS, CDR2 YYNGEE. V gave up 0 bases and J gave up 2 bases; unmatched junction bases: 4. The CDR3 DNA reads TGTGCCAGCAGCGTAGGGCGCAGGGGGAACTATGGCTACACCTTC. Protein product: CASSVGRRGNYGYTF.

This clonotype was detected many times. This CDR3 is CASSPDEDLEAFF. The CDR3 DNA reads as TGTGCCAGCAGCCCCGACGAGGATTTGGAAGCTTTCTTT. The chain couples TRBV7-2 to TRBJ1-1, with D uncertain. The CDR3 is 13 amino acids. V was pared by 5 bases and J by 8 bases, with 15 bases between. CDR1 is SGHTA and CDR2 is FQGNSA in the germline V gene.

This clonotype was seen repeatedly, ten times or more. The gene calls are TRBV7-9 and TRBJ1-1; D remains ambiguous. Germline CDR1 and CDR2: SEHNR and FQNEAQ (reference sequence). The V and J ends lost 1 base and 0 bases respectively, with 3 bases between them. The CDR3 consists of 13 residues. CDR3 amino acids: CASSLDLNTEAFF. CDR3 nucleotide sequence: TGTGCCAGCAGCTTAGACCTGAACACTGAAGCTTTCTTT. Drawing the rest from reference TRBV7-9 and TRBJ1-1, the complete variable domain is DTGVSQNPRHKITKRGQNVTFRCDPISEHNRLYWYRQTLGQGPEFLTYFQNEAQLEKSRLLSDRFSAERPKGSFSTLEIQRTEQGDSAMYLCASSLDLNTEAFFGQGTRLTVV.

This chain uses TRBV5-1 with TRBJ1-2, with TRBD1 identical over 7 bases. After removal of 3 bases from V and 8 bases from J, the junction contained 13 bases not matched to a gene. The germline gives CDR1 SGHRS, CDR2 YFSETQ. The CDR3 is 15 residues long. CDR3 DNA sequence: TGCGCCAGCAGCTCAAGTCACGTAGGGGGCATCGGCTACACCTTC. Translating it yields CASSSSHVGGIGYTF.

The V and J genes are TRBV7-9 and TRBJ2-7; 14 nucleotides match TRBD2. Looked up from germline, CDR1 is SEHNR and CDR2 is FQNEAQ (reference sequence). This CDR3 has 15 amino acids. V trimming: 3 bases; J trimming: 7 bases; junction bases outside the gene matches: 5. CDR3 DNA sequence: TGTGCCAGCAGCTTCCCGGGACTAGCGGGGGTAGAGCAGTACTTC. Residues: CASSFPGLAGVEQYF.

This clonotype was seen a handful of times. The chain links TRBV6-1 to TRBJ2-5; 8 positions match TRBD1. The CDR3 loop spans 15 amino acids. Unmatched junction bases numbered 12, after V lost 7 bases and J lost 5 bases. The germline gives CDR1 MNHNS, CDR2 SASEGT. CDR3: CASTLNRGAWETQYF. CDR3 in DNA: TGTGCCAGCACCCTCAACAGGGGGGCCTGGGAGACCCAGTACTTC.

Ten or more counts support this clonotype. The chain links TRBV5-4 to TRBJ1-2; TRBD1 matches at 10 bases. J was trimmed by 2 bases and V by 4 bases; bases with no gene match: 5. CDR1 is SGHNT, CDR2 YYREEE, per germline (reference sequence). The CDR3 has 15 amino acids. The CDR3 coding sequence is TGTGCCAGCAGCGTCCAGACAGGGGGCAACTATGGCTACACCTTC. Translated, it gives CASSVQTGGNYGYTF.